The present T cell receptor beta chain was sequenced within a study of blood T cell repertoires in COVID-19. Study overall: Sites across the United States, Italy and Spain contributed samples from acute and convalescent COVID-19. Sample material is recorded as cDNA or gDNA derived from T cells, B-cell-depleted T cells, or PBMCs.

The trim removed 0 bases at V and 7 bases at J, leaving 6 bases unmatched. The CDR3 spans 15 residues. Per germline, CDR1 GTSNPN and CDR2 SVGIG (reference sequence). Generated by immunoSEQ multiplex PCR, the TCRdb table keeps only in-frame clones and is missing some. The table has about 43,000 clones, about 85% seen once. The material sequenced was peripheral blood. This chain connects TRBV30 to TRBJ1-6, with 7 positions matching TRBD1. The sequence was collected from a woman older than 75 with active COVID-19. This chain's CDR3 is CAWSVGAGGNSPLHF. Here the CDR3 DNA reads TGTGCCTGGAGTGTAGGCGCAGGGGGGAATTCACCCCTCCACTTT.